The next 23 T cell receptor beta chains were all read from a single sample in a study of blood T cell repertoires in COVID-19. Profiling relied on immunoSEQ multiplex PCR, and the TCRdb table lists in-frame clones only, not all of them. Among more than 90,000 clones listed, 70% to 85% were seen once. The sample consisted of peripheral blood. The receptor source for this set is a human donor in a cohort sampled during active COVID-19.

The genes are TRBV24-1 and TRBJ1-1; D might be TRBD1 (6 bases). The length of the CDR3 is 14 residues. Between the trimmed V and J ends, which lost 5 bases and 10 bases, there was a span of 19 bases. Germline V gene lookup returns CDR1 KGHDR and CDR2 SFDVKD. The CDR3 protein is CATSGPGHRGGAFF. The CDR3 nucleotides read TGTGCCACCAGTGGACCGGGACACAGAGGGGGAGCTTTCTTT.

The chain uses TRBV5-1 and TRBJ1-2, with TRBD1 identical over 10 bases. The CDR3 spans 16 residues. From germline, CDR1 is SGHRS and CDR2 YFSETQ. The ends lost 2 bases at V and 2 bases at J; junction bases unmatched: 6. The CDR3 is CASSFRDRGWNYGYTF. As DNA, the CDR3 is TGCGCCAGCAGCTTCCGGGACAGGGGATGGAACTATGGCTACACCTTC. Using reference TRBV5-1 and TRBJ1-2 for the parts outside the CDR3, the full variable domain is KAGVTQTPRYLIKTRGQQVTLSCSPISGHRSVSWYQQTPGQGLQFLFEYFSETQRNKGNFPGRFSGRQFSNSRSEMNVSTLELGDSALYLCASSFRDRGWNYGYTFGSGTRLTVV.

The chain employs TRBV19 and TRBJ2-2; D remains unclear. Germline CDR1 reads LNHDA; CDR2 reads SQIVND (reference sequence). V was trimmed by 6 bases and J by 5 bases, leaving 16 bases between them. There are 15 residues in the CDR3. The CDR3 is CASSYNEAVTGELFF. CDR3 sequence (DNA): TGTGCCAGTAGCTACAATGAGGCCGTGACCGGGGAGCTGTTTTTT.

The chain carries TRBV7-9 and TRBJ2-7, with TRBD1 matching 9 bases. V lost 4 bases to trimming and J lost 6 bases; unmatched junction nucleotides: 7. This CDR3 spans 14 amino acids. Germline CDR1 and CDR2: SEHNR and FQNEAQ (reference sequence). The CDR3: CASSSGQGSSEQYF. CDR3 in DNA: TGTGCCAGCAGCTCGGGACAGGGCAGTAGCGAGCAGTACTTC.

This clone was seen once. The chain links TRBV7-2 to TRBJ2-2; TRBD1 matches 7 bases. The CDR3 spans 16 residues. CDR1 is SGHTA, CDR2 FQGNSA, per germline. The trim removed 4 bases at V and 4 bases at J, leaving 9 bases unmatched. This CDR3 is CASSSRGPSPTGELFF. As DNA, the CDR3 is TGTGCCAGCAGCTCGAGGGGGCCTAGCCCCACCGGGGAGCTGTTTTTT.

The genes are TRBV3-1 (or the pseudogene TRBV3-2) and TRBJ1-1; TRBD1 aligns across 7 bases. CDR1 is LGHDT, CDR2 YNNKEL, per germline (reference sequence). This CDR3 is built from 14 residues. The V gene end was trimmed by 4 bases and the J gene end by 3 bases; junction bases not matched to a gene: 5. The CDR3 DNA reads TGTGCCAGCAGCCGATCCGACAGGGACACTGAAGCTTTCTTT. Translated, it gives CASSRSDRDTEAFF.

The chain couples TRBV28 to TRBJ2-7, with D perhaps matching TRBD1 (7 bases). This CDR3 comprises 19 residues. V shed 6 bases and J shed 0 bases, with 27 bases lying between them. Germline V gene lookup returns CDR1 MDHEN and CDR2 SYDVKM. CDR3 loop: CASSLPDRDFLSPSYEQYF. The CDR3 nucleotides are TGTGCCAGCAGCCTTCCTGACAGGGACTTTTTATCTCCCTCCTACGAGCAGTACTTC.

The rearrangement uses TRBV12-3 or TRBV12-4 and TRBJ1-6, with no clear D. V dropped 2 bases and J dropped 8 bases, with 7 bases sitting between them. This CDR3 has 13 residues. CDR3 nucleotides: TGTGCCAGCAGTTTATATAGCGATTCACCCCTCCACTTT. It codes for CASSLYSDSPLHF.

J is TRBJ2-7 and V is TRBV24-1, with 8 nucleotides matching TRBD1. Unmatched junction bases numbered 2, after V lost 3 bases and J lost 5 bases. This CDR3 comprises 13 residues. Germline V gives CDR1 KGHDR, CDR2 SFDVKD. This CDR3 reads CATSDTTGDEQYF. For the CDR3, the DNA is TGTGCCACCAGTGATACGACAGGGGACGAGCAGTACTTC.

The rearrangement joins TRBV3-1 (or the pseudogene TRBV3-2) to TRBJ1-5; weak D call: TRBD1 (5 bases). Trimming removed 1 base at V and 6 bases at J, with 16 bases between. The V gene's germline CDR1 is LGHDT and CDR2 YNNKEL (reference sequence). The CDR3 is 16 residues long. The CDR3 DNA follows: TGTGCCAGCAGCCAAGCCGGCTCCCAGGACACTCAGCCCCAGCATTTT. It translates to CASSQAGSQDTQPQHF.

The V call is TRBV6-4, the J call TRBJ2-7; possibly TRBD1 for D (6 bases). This CDR3 contains 14 residues. Germline V gives CDR1 MRHNA, CDR2 SNTAGT. The V end was cut by 6 bases, the J end by 0 bases, with 12 bases between. CDR3 coding DNA: TGTGCCAGCAGCCCCCGGGACACCTCCTACGAGCAGTACTTC. It translates to CASSPRDTSYEQYF.

The chain recombines TRBV5-1 with TRBJ1-3; D is possibly TRBD1 (5 bases). Germline V CDR1 and CDR2: SGHRS, YFSETQ. This CDR3 region has 17 residues. V was trimmed by 0 bases and J by 4 bases, leaving 17 bases between them. DNA of the CDR3: TGCGCCAGCAGCTTGGGATCAGGGCCTTCCTCCGGAAACACCATATATTTT. This encodes CASSLGSGPSSGNTIYF.

The chain carries TRBV7-9 and TRBJ2-1, with 7 positions matching TRBD2. The CDR3 extends over 12 amino acids. CDR1 is SEHNR and CDR2 is FQNEAQ in the germline V gene (reference sequence). V lost 6 bases to trimming and J lost 11 bases; unmatched junction nucleotides: 7. Here the CDR3 DNA reads TGTGCCAGCAGTTCTGGGGGGGGTAAGCAGTTCTTC. It specifies CASSSGGGKQFF.

This chain links TRBV6-5 with TRBJ1-6; D not certain. V lost 0 bases and J lost 7, with 10 bases in between. The germline V gene has CDR1 MNHEY and CDR2 SVGAGI. The CDR3 runs to 15 residues. CDR3 DNA: TGTGCCAGCAGTTACTCTGACACCCTGAATTCACCCCTCCACTTT. As protein: CASSYSDTLNSPLHF.

This clone was observed once. Here the CDR3 reads CASSPGTGNHGYTF. The CDR3 DNA follows: TGTGCCAGCAGCCCCGGGACAGGGAACCATGGCTACACCTTC. The chain joins TRBV6-7 to TRBJ1-2, with TRBD1 matching over 9 bases. TRBV6-7 has ORF status, its function being uncertain. V dropped 6 bases and J dropped 6; count of bases not matched to a gene: 8. This CDR3 is 14 amino acids long.

The chain joins TRBV5-1 to TRBJ1-3; D might be TRBD1 (6 bases). The ends were cut back, 0 bases at V and 3 bases at J, with 13 bases in the middle. Germline-derived CDR1 and CDR2 are SGHRS and YFSETQ. The CDR3 sequence is 16 residues long. The CDR3 reads CASSLARQAGGNTIYF. CDR3 nucleotides: TGCGCCAGCAGCTTGGCAAGACAGGCGGGTGGAAACACCATATATTTT.

The rearrangement joins TRBV19 to TRBJ2-7, with 10 bases identical to TRBD1. After removal of 0 bases from V and 6 bases from J, the junction contained 5 bases not matched to a gene. Germline V gene data show CDR1 as LNHDA and CDR2 as SQIVND (reference sequence). The CDR3 has 15 amino acids. The CDR3 nucleotides are TGTGCCAGTAGTATAGATGACAGGGGGCGCGGCGAGCAGTACTTC. Encoded protein: CASSIDDRGRGEQYF.

V usage is TRBV29-1 and J usage is TRBJ2-3; 7 bases are a match to TRBD1. The germline CDR1 and CDR2 sequences are SQVTM and ANQGSEA. This CDR3 has 16 residues. V shed 1 base, J shed 6 bases, and the junction held 13 bases outside the gene matches. CDR3 sequence (DNA): TGCAGCGTTGAAGGAGGACGGGGACAGACCGCTGATACGCAGTATTTT. Residues: CSVEGGRGQTADTQYF.

CDR3 sequence: CASSLDQGRTEAFF. Written as DNA, the CDR3 is TGTGCCAGCTCACTGGACCAGGGTAGGACTGAAGCTTTCTTT. The chain uses TRBV18 and TRBJ1-1, with D possibly matching TRBD1 (5 bases). Germline lookup yields CDR1 KGHSH and CDR2 LQKENI. The CDR3 has 14 residues. Trimming stripped 4 bases from V and 5 bases from J, with 14 bases between.

J is TRBJ1-6 and V is TRBV9, with D tentatively TRBD1 (6 bases). The germline V gene has CDR1 SGDLS and CDR2 YYNGEE. V shed 3 bases and J shed 8 bases, with 18 bases lying between them. The CDR3 is made up of 16 amino acids. This CDR3 is CASSGGTPQVHSPLHF. CDR3 nucleotides: TGTGCCAGCAGCGGGGGGACACCGCAAGTACATTCACCCCTCCACTTT.

V gene TRBV28 combines with J gene TRBJ2-5; 10 bases are a match to TRBD1. The CDR3 has 14 amino acids. Germline CDR1 is MDHEN and CDR2 is SYDVKM. V was clipped by 5 bases and J by 5 bases; unmatched bases: 5. CDR3 loop: CASSPTGGGETQYF. For the CDR3, the DNA is TGTGCCAGCAGTCCGACAGGGGGCGGTGAGACCCAGTACTTC.

For the CDR3, the DNA is TGTGCCAGCAGTTACTACGTGGCAAACCGGGGCTACGAGCAGTACTTC. Translating gives CASSYYVANRGYEQYF. The V gene is TRBV6-2 or TRBV6-3, the J gene TRBJ2-7, with D tentatively TRBD2 (5 bases). V was clipped by 1 base and J by 3 bases, with 16 bases between them. Germline values: CDR1 MNHEY, CDR2 SVGEGT. The CDR3 has 16 amino acids.

CDR3 nucleotide sequence: TGTGCCAGCAGCTTAAACACCGCAGGTTCACCCCTCCACTTT. Its translation is CASSLNTAGSPLHF. V gene TRBV7-3 combines with J gene TRBJ1-6; D is ambiguous. Germline-derived CDR1 and CDR2 are SGHTA and FQGTGA. The CDR3 runs to 14 residues. V dropped 1 base and J dropped 9 bases, with 10 bases sitting between them.